This T cell receptor beta chain derives from a study of control samples from healthy donors and cancer patients. Produced via immunoSEQ multiplex PCR; TCRdb's table is partial and in-frame only. The sample has approximately 70,000 clones; more than 75% are singletons. The germline V gene has CDR1 SQVTM and CDR2 ANQGSEA. The length of the CDR3 is 15 residues. V lost 4 bases, J lost 2 bases, and 16 bases lay in between. The receptor was isolated from a woman between 45 and 60 years old in good health. The chain uses TRBV29-1 and TRBJ2-3; D gene unclear. Material for sequencing was blood. This CDR3 reads CSVVKGRPNTDTQYF. The DNA for the CDR3 is TGCAGCGTTGTAAAAGGGCGGCCCAACACAGATACGCAGTATTTT.